The 20 T cell receptor beta chains listed next were all sequenced from one sample in a study of T-cell reconstitution after alpha-beta-depleted transplantation in children. This sample's TCRbeta library carried unique molecular identifier barcodes. A single record per CDR3 protein comes from TCRdb applying MiXCR to the PCR reads. The repertoire holds about 240,000 distinct CDR3 sequences, roughly 23% seen once, with roughly 2.7% in the top ten. The starting material was PBMCs, obtained before TCRalphabeta/CD19-depleted stem cell transplant. Source of these receptors: a girl aged 2 to 9 with Fanconi anemia, due to receive a stem cell transplant.

This chain connects TRBV29-1 to TRBJ1-1, with 7 bases that match TRBD1. The CDR3 contains 13 residues. J lost 4 bases, V lost 4 bases, and 6 bases had no gene match. Germline values: CDR1 SQVTM, CDR2 ANQGSEA. DNA for the CDR3: TGCAGCGTTGCTGGACAGGCGCTCACTGAAGCTTTCTTT. It is translated as CSVAGQALTEAFF.

This clonotype appeared many times. The V call is TRBV29-1, the J call TRBJ1-2, with 7 bases that match TRBD1. CDR1 is SQVTM and CDR2 is ANQGSEA in the germline V gene. This CDR3 is built from 10 residues. V was pared by 3 bases and J by 12 bases, with 4 bases of the junction left unmatched. The CDR3 DNA sequence: TGCAGCGTTGATCAAGGGGGCCACACCTTC. It yields the protein CSVDQGGHTF. The whole variable domain, remainder taken from reference TRBV29-1 and TRBJ1-2, is SAVISQKPSRDICQRGTSLTIQCQVDSQVTMMFWYRQQPGQSLTLIATANQGSEATYESGFVIDKFPISRPNLTFSTLTVSNMSPEDSSIYLCSVDQGGHTFGSGTRLTVV.

Many counts were recorded for this clonotype. V usage is TRBV24-1 and J usage is TRBJ2-1, with 10 bases lining up with TRBD1. Germline lookup yields CDR1 KGHDR and CDR2 SFDVKD. The CDR3 covers 15 residues. The trim removed 5 bases at V and 7 bases at J, leaving 7 bases unmatched. The CDR3 nucleotides read TGTGCCACCAGTGGGGACAGGGGAAGGTGGAATGAGCAGTTCTTC. It specifies CATSGDRGRWNEQFF.

This clonotype showed up just a few times. The CDR3 DNA is TGTGCCAGCAGCTACGGGACTATCCGTGAGCAGTTCTTC. Translation: CASSYGTIREQFF. The rearrangement links TRBV7-9 to TRBJ2-1, with 7 positions matching TRBD2. The CDR3 spans 13 residues. The V gene's germline CDR1 is SEHNR and CDR2 FQNEAQ (reference sequence). V gave up 4 bases and J gave up 9 bases; unmatched junction bases: 6.

At least ten counts were recorded for this clonotype. The chain employs TRBV4-2 and TRBJ2-7; 12 bases are shared with TRBD2. This CDR3 contains 17 residues. Germline V gene lookup returns CDR1 LGHNA and CDR2 YNFKEQ. V shed 0 bases, J shed 4 bases, and the junction held 7 bases outside the gene matches. The CDR3: CASSQDKVTSGSYEQYF. CDR3 in DNA: TGTGCCAGCAGCCAAGATAAGGTGACTAGCGGGAGTTACGAGCAGTACTTC.

The rearrangement joins TRBV20-1 to TRBJ1-5, with 9 bases fitting TRBD1. There are 13 residues in the CDR3. V was clipped by 4 bases and J by 4 bases; unmatched bases: 2. CDR1 is DFQATT, CDR2 SNEGSKA, per germline (reference sequence). CDR3 region: CSAMTGGNQPQHF. DNA of the CDR3: TGCAGTGCTATGACAGGGGGTAATCAGCCCCAGCATTTT.

V usage is TRBV20-1 and J usage is TRBJ2-7; the D gene is possibly TRBD2 (6 bases). CDR1 and CDR2 (germline): DFQATT, SNEGSKA (reference sequence). The V end was cut by 3 bases, the J end by 4 bases, with 19 bases between. The CDR3 length is 15 residues. The DNA of the CDR3 is TGCAGTGCTAGTAACCGGGACTCTCGGCTTTACGAGCAGTACTTC. Translated: CSASNRDSRLYEQYF.

This clonotype was counted only a few times. This chain links TRBV6-5 with TRBJ2-5; no clear D gene. Germline V CDR1 and CDR2: MNHEY, SVGAGI. The CDR3 loop spans 13 amino acids. The V end lost 4 bases, the J end lost 0 bases, and 6 bases lay between the germline ends. The CDR3 coding sequence is TGTGCCAGCAGTTTCTTGCACCAAGAGACCCAGTACTTC. This encodes CASSFLHQETQYF.

This sequence joins TRBV7-3 and TRBJ2-1; no definite D call. V dropped 5 bases and J dropped 0 bases, with 8 bases sitting between them. Germline loops: CDR1 SGHTA, CDR2 FQGTGA. The CDR3 extends over 14 amino acids. The CDR3 spells CASSLYSSYNEQFF. CDR3 DNA sequence: TGTGCCAGCAGCCTATACTCCTCCTACAATGAGCAGTTCTTC.

This clonotype was recorded a few times. The rearrangement uses TRBV12-3 or TRBV12-4 and TRBJ2-5, with D perhaps assigned TRBD1 or TRBD2 (6 bases each). V was pared by 3 bases and J by 1 base, with 21 bases between. This CDR3 region has 18 residues. CDR3 protein: CASSFRLDQRGAQETQYF. The CDR3 DNA follows: TGTGCCAGCAGTTTTCGCTTAGACCAGAGGGGGGCCCAAGAGACCCAGTACTTC.

The chain combines TRBV12-3 or TRBV12-4 with TRBJ1-1; 8 bases are shared with TRBD1. The CDR3 contains 20 residues. Trimming cost V 3 bases and J 3 bases; bases outside gene matches: 21. CDR3 sequence reads: CASSFNPLPGQVSWHTEAFF. The CDR3 bases are TGTGCCAGCAGTTTCAATCCCCTGCCGGGACAGGTTTCGTGGCACACTGAAGCTTTCTTT.

The chain uses TRBV11-2 and TRBJ2-5; maybe TRBD1 (6 bases). The CDR3 is 17 amino acids. Germline loops: CDR1 SGHAT, CDR2 FQNNGV. V was trimmed by 4 bases and J by 1 base, leaving 19 bases between them. The CDR3 reads CASSSSVVNRAQETQYF. For the CDR3, the DNA is TGTGCCAGCAGCTCTTCCGTCGTAAACAGGGCCCAAGAGACCCAGTACTTC. Based on the CDR3 plus reference TRBV11-2 and TRBJ2-5, the full variable domain is EAGVAQSPRYKIIEKRQSVAFWCNPISGHATLYWYQQILGQGPKLLIQFQNNGVVDDSQLPKDRFSAERLKGVDSTLKIQPAKLEDSAVYLCASSSSVVNRAQETQYFGPGTRLLVL.

This clonotype has only a few counts. The rearrangement joins TRBV20-1 to TRBJ2-5; perhaps TRBD2 as D (6 bases). The CDR3 has 13 residues. V lost 6 bases and J lost 5, with 16 bases in between. CDR1 and CDR2 from the germline V gene are DFQATT and SNEGSKA (reference sequence). The CDR3 region has the DNA TGCAGTGCGAGACTAGTTTTAAAGGAGACCCAGTACTTC. Its protein is CSARLVLKETQYF.

This sequence joins TRBV5-1 and TRBJ2-7; unclear D gene. Germline CDR1 is SGHRS and CDR2 is YFSETQ. The V gene lost 0 bases and the J gene lost 3 bases, with 13 bases spanning the gap. The CDR3 spans 15 residues. The CDR3 bases are TGCGCCAGCAGCTTGGGACTCCTCGCAAGCTACGAGCAGTACTTC. It translates to CASSLGLLASYEQYF.

There are a few counts of this clonotype. This chain links TRBV20-1 with TRBJ2-5; TRBD1 is a possible D gene (5 bases). The CDR3 extends over 12 amino acids. Trimming removed 6 bases at V and 5 bases at J, with 13 bases between. CDR1 and CDR2 (germline): DFQATT, SNEGSKA (reference sequence). For the CDR3, the DNA is TGCAGTGCCCCTTCAGGGCTGGAGACCCAGTACTTC. This gives the protein CSAPSGLETQYF.

V usage is TRBV20-1 and J usage is TRBJ1-4; D remains ambiguous. The CDR3 consists of 15 residues. With 4 bases removed from V and 2 bases from J, the gap between germline ends came to 14 bases. From germline, CDR1 is DFQATT and CDR2 SNEGSKA (reference sequence). CDR3 coding DNA: TGCAGTGCTACAGAGTCCGGGTCCACTAATGAAAAACTGTTTTTT. This gives the protein CSATESGSTNEKLFF.

This clonotype was picked up a small number of times. The rearrangement uses TRBV5-1 and TRBJ1-1; D remains ambiguous. CDR1 is SGHRS and CDR2 is YFSETQ in the germline V gene. The CDR3 covers 15 residues. Trimming shortened V by 3 bases and J by 6 bases, and 18 bases separated the two germline ends. The CDR3 reads CASSSRLGQAPEAFF. The CDR3, as DNA: TGCGCCAGCAGCTCGCGATTGGGCCAGGCCCCTGAAGCTTTCTTT.

The chain links TRBV12-3 or TRBV12-4 to TRBJ2-1; 7 nucleotides align to TRBD2. The length of the CDR3 is 15 residues. V shed 2 bases, J shed 3 bases, and the junction held 4 bases outside the gene matches. CDR3 nucleotide sequence: TGTGCCAGCAGTTTAACGACTAGCCGCTACAATGAGCAGTTCTTC. Its translation is CASSLTTSRYNEQFF.

The genes are TRBV20-1 and TRBJ2-1; D might be TRBD2 (5 bases). V lost 3 bases, J lost 5 bases, and 14 bases lay in between. CDR1 and CDR2 (germline): DFQATT, SNEGSKA (reference sequence). The length of the CDR3 is 14 residues. The CDR3 coding sequence is TGCAGTGCTAGTGGGCGGGCAACCAACAATGAGCAGTTCTTC. This gives the protein CSASGRATNNEQFF.

This clonotype was seen only a few times. The J gene is TRBJ2-1, the V gene TRBV29-1; the D is unclear. This CDR3 is built from 17 residues. V dropped 6 bases and J dropped 4 bases, with 25 bases sitting between them. CDR1 and CDR2 from the germline V gene are SQVTM and ANQGSEA. The CDR3 sequence is CSVPLLEIGRLYNEQFF. The DNA of the CDR3 is TGCAGCGTCCCCCTGCTAGAGATCGGCAGGTTGTACAATGAGCAGTTCTTC.